This T cell receptor beta chain came from a study of T cell responses to AZD1222 COVID-19 vaccine. Study conclusions and caveats: Vaccine-associated CD4 TCRs ranged over spike, dominating at 160-218 and 743-854. Spike-specific TCR depth and breadth grew after two AZD1222 doses. Donors were largely white British and mainly female; clonal diversity was possibly underestimated.

The CDR3 has 14 amino acids. Germline V CDR1 and CDR2: SGHTS, YDEGEE. Trimming cost V 3 bases and J 0 bases, with 7 bases left between them. Some clones are missing from TCRdb's copy, which holds only in-frame ones; the method was immunoSEQ multiplex PCR. Of almost 80,000 clones listed, roughly nine tenths are singletons. To note about this clone: Its antigen is undetermined.

Sequences were derived from peripheral blood, sampled on day 0 of AZD1222 vaccination. This clonotype was sampled from an adult in good health. The chain recombines TRBV5-8 with TRBJ2-1; D is undetermined. Here the CDR3 DNA reads TGTGCCAGCAGCTGGCCGAGCTCCTACAATGAGCAGTTCTTC. Translation gives CASSWPSSYNEQFF.